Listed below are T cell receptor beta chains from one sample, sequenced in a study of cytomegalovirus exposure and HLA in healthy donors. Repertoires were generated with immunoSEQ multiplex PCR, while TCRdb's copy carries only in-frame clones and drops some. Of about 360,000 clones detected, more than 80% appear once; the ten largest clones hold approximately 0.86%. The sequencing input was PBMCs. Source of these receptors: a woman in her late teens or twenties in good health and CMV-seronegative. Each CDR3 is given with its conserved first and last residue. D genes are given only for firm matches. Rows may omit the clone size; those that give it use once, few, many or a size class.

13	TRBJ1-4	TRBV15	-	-	CATSRQGGEKLFF	TGTGCCACCAGCCGTCAGGGAGGTGAAAAACTGTTTTTT
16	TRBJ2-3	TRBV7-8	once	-	CASSSRDWPSTDTQYF	TGTGCCAGCAGCTCGCGGGACTGGCCTAGCACAGATACGCAGTATTTT
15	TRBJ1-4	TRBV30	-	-	CAHLEGNGPNEKLFF	TGTGCCCACTTAGAGGGAAATGGACCTAATGAAAAACTGTTTTTT
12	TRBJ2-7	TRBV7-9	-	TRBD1	CASSRDRYKQYF	TGTGCCAGCAGTCGGGACAGGTATAAGCAGTACTTC
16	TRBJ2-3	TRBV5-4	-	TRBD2	CASSLTLAGDPDTQYF	TGTGCCAGCAGCCTCACCCTAGCGGGAGACCCAGATACGCAGTATTTT
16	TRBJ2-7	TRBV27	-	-	CASRAITGRGYGEQYF	TGTGCCAGCAGAGCAATCACAGGGAGGGGATACGGCGAGCAGTACTTC
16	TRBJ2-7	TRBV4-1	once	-	CASSRDTSRNTYEQYF	TGCGCCAGCAGCCGCGATACTAGCAGAAACACCTACGAGCAGTACTTC
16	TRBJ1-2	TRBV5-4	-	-	CASSWAGAGANYGYTF	TGTGCCAGCAGCTGGGCAGGGGCGGGGGCTAACTATGGCTACACCTTC
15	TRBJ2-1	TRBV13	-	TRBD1	CASSPDRGHRDEQFF	TGTGCCAGCAGCCCGGACAGGGGGCACAGGGATGAGCAGTTCTTC
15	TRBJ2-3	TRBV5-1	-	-	CASSLSAGGTDTQYF	TGCGCCAGCAGCTTGTCGGCAGGGGGCACAGATACGCAGTATTTT
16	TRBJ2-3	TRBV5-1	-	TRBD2	CASSIYGGGGTDTQYF	TGCGCCAGCAGCATCTACGGCGGGGGAGGCACAGATACGCAGTATTTT
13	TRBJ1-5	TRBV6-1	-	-	CASSEGARQPQHF	TGTGCCAGCAGTGAAGGGGCCCGCCAGCCCCAGCATTTT
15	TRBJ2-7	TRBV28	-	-	CASTPRGNVGYEQYF	TGTGCCAGCACCCCAAGGGGTAATGTTGGGTACGAGCAGTACTTC
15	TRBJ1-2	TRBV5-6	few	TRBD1	CASSPRTGPYYGYTF	TGTGCCAGCAGCCCAAGGACAGGGCCCTACTATGGCTACACCTTC
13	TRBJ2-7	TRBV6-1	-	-	CASRTLDSYEQYF	TGTGCCAGCAGGACACTCGACTCCTACGAGCAGTACTTC
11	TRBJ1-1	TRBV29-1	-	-	CSVGQGPEAFF	TGCAGCGTTGGTCAGGGGCCTGAAGCTTTCTTT
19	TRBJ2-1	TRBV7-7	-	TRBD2	CASSLSHRSGSGSCNEQFF	TGTGCCAGCAGCTTAAGTCACAGGTCTGGGAGCGGGAGTTGCAATGAGCAGTTCTTC
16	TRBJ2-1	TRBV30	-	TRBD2	CAWSGFLAGGKNEQFF	TGTGCCTGGAGTGGATTCCTAGCGGGAGGGAAGAATGAGCAGTTCTTC
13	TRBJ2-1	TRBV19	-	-	CASSPQVIGEQFF	TGTGCCAGTAGTCCACAGGTTATCGGTGAGCAGTTCTTC
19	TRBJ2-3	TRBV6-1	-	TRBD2	CASSEARTSGGAVSDTQYF	TGTGCCAGCAGTGAAGCTCGGACTAGCGGGGGGGCGGTCTCTGATACGCAGTATTTT
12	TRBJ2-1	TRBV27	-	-	CASRPSDGEQFF	TGTGCCAGCAGACCTAGCGACGGTGAGCAGTTCTTC
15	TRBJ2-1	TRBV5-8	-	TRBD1	CASSSRQGAHNEQFF	TGTGCCAGCAGCTCCAGACAGGGGGCCCACAATGAGCAGTTCTTC
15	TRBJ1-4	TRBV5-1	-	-	CASSYLGGGSEKLFF	TGCGCCAGCAGCTATCTTGGCGGGGGAAGTGAAAAACTGTTTTTT
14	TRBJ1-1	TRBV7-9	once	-	CASSSQESGTEAFF	TGTGCCAGCAGCAGCCAGGAAAGCGGCACTGAAGCTTTCTTT
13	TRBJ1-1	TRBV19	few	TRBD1	CASSFQGTAEAFF	TGTGCCAGTAGTTTCCAAGGGACAGCTGAAGCTTTCTTT
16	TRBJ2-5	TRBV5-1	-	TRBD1	CASSISGTGGQETQYF	TGCGCCAGCAGCATCTCCGGGACAGGGGGGCAAGAGACCCAGTACTTC
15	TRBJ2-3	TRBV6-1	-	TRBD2	CASLGLAGSTDTQYF	TGTGCCAGCCTGGGACTAGCGGGAAGCACAGATACGCAGTATTTT
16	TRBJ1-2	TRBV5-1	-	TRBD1	CASSLAKGQSNYGYTF	TGCGCCAGCAGCTTGGCCAAGGGACAGTCAAACTATGGCTACACCTTC
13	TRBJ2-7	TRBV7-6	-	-	CASSLGPGYEQYF	TGTGCCAGCAGCTTAGGACCGGGGTACGAGCAGTACTTC
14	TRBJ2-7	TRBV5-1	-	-	CASSHSGGSYEQYF	TGCGCCAGCAGCCACTCCGGGGGCTCCTACGAGCAGTACTTC
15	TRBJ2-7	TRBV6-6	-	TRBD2	CASSGGTTTSYEQYF	TGTGCCAGCAGCGGCGGGACTACCACATCCTACGAGCAGTACTTC
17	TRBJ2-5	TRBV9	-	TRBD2	CASSSPLREGHGETQYF	TGTGCCAGCAGCTCTCCCTTGCGGGAGGGCCATGGAGAGACCCAGTACTTC
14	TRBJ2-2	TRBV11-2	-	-	CASSPPNETGELFF	TGTGCCAGCAGCCCTCCAAATGAGACCGGGGAGCTGTTTTTT
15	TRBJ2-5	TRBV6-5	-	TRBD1	CASSYTPAQGETQYF	TGTGCCAGCAGTTATACACCGGCACAGGGGGAGACCCAGTACTTC
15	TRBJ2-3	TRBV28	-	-	CASSEGQGLTDTQYF	TGTGCCAGCAGTGAGGGGCAGGGGCTCACAGATACGCAGTATTTT
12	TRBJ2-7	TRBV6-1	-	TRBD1	CATTGVSYEQYF	TGTGCCACTACAGGGGTGTCGTACGAGCAGTACTTC
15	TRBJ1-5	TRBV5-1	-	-	CASRPTTGSDQPQHF	TGCGCCAGCAGACCCACAACAGGGTCTGATCAGCCCCAGCATTTT
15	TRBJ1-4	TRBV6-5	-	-	CASSYNGGRVEKLFF	TGTGCCAGCAGTTACAACGGGGGGCGCGTTGAAAAACTGTTTTTT
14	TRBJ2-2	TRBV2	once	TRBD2	CASNAGANTGELFF	TGTGCCAGCAACGCGGGGGCGAACACCGGGGAGCTGTTTTTT
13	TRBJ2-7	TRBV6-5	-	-	CASSVTGSYEQYF	TGTGCCAGCAGTGTGACAGGCTCCTACGAGCAGTACTTC